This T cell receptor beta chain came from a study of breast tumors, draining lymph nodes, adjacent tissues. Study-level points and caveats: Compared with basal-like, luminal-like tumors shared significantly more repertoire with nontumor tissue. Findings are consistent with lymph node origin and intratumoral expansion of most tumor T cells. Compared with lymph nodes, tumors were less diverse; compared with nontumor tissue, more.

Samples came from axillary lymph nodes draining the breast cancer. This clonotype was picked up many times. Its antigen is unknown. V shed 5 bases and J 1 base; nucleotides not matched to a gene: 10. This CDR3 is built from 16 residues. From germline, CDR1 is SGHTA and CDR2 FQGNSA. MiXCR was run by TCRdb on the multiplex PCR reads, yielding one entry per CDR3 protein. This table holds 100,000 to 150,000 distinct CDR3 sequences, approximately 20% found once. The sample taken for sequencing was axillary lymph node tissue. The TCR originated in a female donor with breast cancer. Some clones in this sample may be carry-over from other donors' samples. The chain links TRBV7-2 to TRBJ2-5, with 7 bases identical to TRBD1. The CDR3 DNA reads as TGTGCCAGCAGCCCAGAGGGGGCGAGGGCCCAAGAGACCCAGTACTTC. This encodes CASSPEGARAQETQYF.